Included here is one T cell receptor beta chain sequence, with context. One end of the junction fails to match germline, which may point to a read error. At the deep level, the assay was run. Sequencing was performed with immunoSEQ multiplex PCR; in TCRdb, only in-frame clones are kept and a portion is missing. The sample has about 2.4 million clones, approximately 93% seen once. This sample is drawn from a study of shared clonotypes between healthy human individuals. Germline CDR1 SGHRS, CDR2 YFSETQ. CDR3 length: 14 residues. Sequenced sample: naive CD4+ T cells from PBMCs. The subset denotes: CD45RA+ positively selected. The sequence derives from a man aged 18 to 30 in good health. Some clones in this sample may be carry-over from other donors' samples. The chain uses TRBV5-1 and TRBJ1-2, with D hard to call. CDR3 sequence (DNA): TGCGCCAGCAGCTTGGCATATCTAGTGGCCCCTAAGGCCTTC. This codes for CASSLAYLVAPKAF.